Each of the 2 T cell receptor beta chains below was sequenced from the same sample in a study of sequential checkpoint blockade in melanoma. The treatment here: randomized to nivolumab then ipilimumab (arm A) or the reverse (arm B). Method: immunoSEQ multiplex PCR; TCRdb's copy keeps in-frame clones and lacks some. The sample records several thousand clones, roughly a quarter being singletons. This material consisted of tumor tissue (inferred from file names), taken from a patient given nivolumab and ipilimumab in sequence. The receptor source for this set is a human donor with melanoma.

This clone appeared many times. The V gene is TRBV11-3, the J gene TRBJ1-4; D might be TRBD1 (6 bases). CDR1 SGHNT and CDR2 YENEEA come from the germline V gene. This CDR3 spans 14 amino acids. Trimming pared 4 bases from V and 7 bases from J, leaving 13 bases between. In nucleotides, the CDR3 is TGTGCCAGCAGCTGGAGAGGGGGTGGTGAAAAACTGTTTTTT. Translation: CASSWRGGGEKLFF.

This clone was found many times. The V gene is TRBV9, the J gene TRBJ2-7; TRBD1 aligns across 8 bases. CDR1 is SGDLS and CDR2 is YYNGEE in the germline V gene. The CDR3 is made up of 15 amino acids. The V gene end was trimmed by 5 bases and the J gene end by 1 base; junction bases not matched to a gene: 8. CDR3 bases: TGTGCCAGCAGTGCCAGGACAGGGTATTCCTACGAGCAGTACTTC. This encodes CASSARTGYSYEQYF.